This TCR beta chain is drawn from a study of T cell responses to AZD1222 COVID-19 vaccine. Study background: Some second doses came at about 4 weeks and others at about 12 weeks; these were pooled.

Some clones are missing from TCRdb's copy, which holds only in-frame ones; the method was immunoSEQ multiplex PCR. The sample includes about 85,000 clones, roughly nine tenths of them seen just once. To note about this clone: What it recognizes is unknown.

The CDR3 runs to 18 residues. The germline CDR1 and CDR2 sequences are MDHEN and SYDVKM. V was trimmed by 2 bases and J by 1 base, leaving 20 bases between them. The study's findings and limits: Seropositive at baseline were only 5 or 6 AZD1222 recipients. Repertoires were obtained only post-peak T cell response. Donors, mostly white British, included more females; clonal diversity was possibly underestimated.

The chain has TRBV28 and TRBJ2-5; the D gene is possibly TRBD1 (6 bases). The TCR sequence derives from an adult in good health. Sequencing used peripheral blood, obtained on day 0 of AZD1222 vaccination. The CDR3 region is CASSLPQGQPTLQETQYF. For the CDR3, the DNA is TGTGCCAGCAGTTTACCGCAGGGACAACCTACCCTCCAAGAGACCCAGTACTTC.